Listed here are 10 T cell receptor beta chains from one sample, sequenced in a study of T cells in localized non-small cell lung cancer. The protocol was immunoSEQ multiplex PCR, while the TCRdb copy is restricted to in-frame clones and leaves out a portion. Of 45,000 to 60,000 clones in the sample, about four fifths were seen once. The specimen comprised peripheral blood, sampled before any cancer treatment. Source of these receptors: a female donor aged 60 or older with stage II squamous cell lung carcinoma.

The J gene is TRBJ1-2, the V gene TRBV7-2; TRBD1 agrees at 8 bases. Looked up from germline, CDR1 is SGHTA and CDR2 is FQGNSA. V lost 5 bases and J lost 2; bases outside the gene matches: 16. The CDR3 has 18 amino acids. CDR3 protein: CASSPLRTGSTVNYGYTF. In DNA form, the CDR3 reads TGTGCCAGCAGCCCGCTTCGGACAGGGTCCACCGTCAACTATGGCTACACCTTC.

The V and J genes are TRBV29-1 and TRBJ1-1, with D maybe TRBD1 (5 bases). The germline gives CDR1 SQVTM, CDR2 ANQGSEA. Trimming removed 4 bases from V and 11 bases from J, with 20 bases in between. This CDR3 spans 13 amino acids. The CDR3 sequence: CSVAEDVWDGAFF. CDR3 coding DNA: TGCAGCGTTGCGGAGGACGTCTGGGACGGGGCTTTCTTT. The complete variable domain, with remaining parts taken from reference TRBV29-1 and TRBJ1-1, reads SAVISQKPSRDICQRGTSLTIQCQVDSQVTMMFWYRQQPGQSLTLIATANQGSEATYESGFVIDKFPISRPNLTFSTLTVSNMSPEDSSIYLCSVAEDVWDGAFFGQGTRLTVV.

The chain recombines TRBV5-1 with TRBJ1-2; the match to TRBD1 covers 8 bases. The CDR3 extends over 15 amino acids. The V and J ends lost 5 bases and 4 bases, in that order; junction bases with no gene match: 10. Germline CDR1 and CDR2: SGHRS and YFSETQ. The CDR3 loop reads CASSSTGTGVYGYTF. The CDR3 region has the DNA TGCGCCAGCAGTTCAACCGGGACAGGAGTCTATGGCTACACCTTC.

The rearrangement uses TRBV5-4 and TRBJ2-7; 9 nucleotides match TRBD1. The V and J ends lost 3 bases and 6 bases, in that order; junction bases with no gene match: 7. The germline gives CDR1 SGHNT, CDR2 YYREEE (reference sequence). This CDR3 contains 14 residues. CDR3 coding DNA: TGTGCCAGCAGCTCCGGGACAGGGCTCATCGAGCAGTACTTC. Protein product: CASSSGTGLIEQYF.

The chain joins TRBV7-8 to TRBJ1-2; D possibly corresponds to TRBD1 (6 bases). With 8 bases removed from V and 2 bases from J, the gap between germline ends came to 18 bases. CDR1 is SGHVS and CDR2 is FQNEAQ in the germline V gene. The CDR3 totals 15 residues. Here the CDR3 DNA reads TGTGCCAGCCTCCCCAGGGGTCGGTACAACTATGGCTACACCTTC. Translation gives CASLPRGRYNYGYTF.

The chain recombines TRBV18 with TRBJ2-3; the D gene is possibly TRBD1 (6 bases). The CDR3 length is 15 residues. V shed 1 base and J shed 0 bases, with 8 bases lying between them. CDR1 is KGHSH and CDR2 is LQKENI in the germline V gene. CDR3 region: CASSPQGQSTDTQYF. The CDR3 DNA follows: TGTGCCAGCTCACCACAAGGACAGAGCACAGATACGCAGTATTTT.

J is TRBJ2-3 and V is TRBV9; no reliable D call. This CDR3 contains 12 residues. Per germline, CDR1 SGDLS and CDR2 YYNGEE. The V end lost 4 bases, the J end lost 6 bases, and 9 bases lay between the germline ends. This CDR3 is CASSPSKDTQYF. As DNA, the CDR3 is TGTGCCAGCAGCCCATCCAAGGATACGCAGTATTTT.

This chain links TRBV2 with TRBJ2-3; perhaps TRBD2 as D (5 bases). Trimming left V 0 bases short and J 2 bases short, with 12 bases between. This CDR3 has 16 amino acids. CDR1 and CDR2 from the germline V gene are SNHLY and FYNNEI. CDR3 in DNA: TGTGCCAGCAGTGAAGCGGAAGGCGGGCCCACAGATACGCAGTATTTT. This translates into CASSEAEGGPTDTQYF.

This clone was observed a single time. The CDR3 region has the DNA TGTGCCAGCAGCTTGGTAGGGGGGCCCCTTAGGGGCTACACCTTC. It translates to CASSLVGGPLRGYTF. The chain carries TRBV5-4 and TRBJ1-2; tentatively, D is TRBD1 (6 bases). Trimming cost V 0 bases and J 8 bases, with 17 bases left between them. Germline CDR1 is SGHNT and CDR2 is YYREEE (reference sequence). The CDR3 sequence is 15 residues long. Full variable domain (missing parts from reference TRBV5-4 and TRBJ1-2): ETGVTQSPTHLIKTRGQQVTLRCSSQSGHNTVSWYQQALGQGPQFIFQYYREEENGRGNFPPRFSGLQFPNYSSELNVNALELDDSALYLCASSLVGGPLRGYTFGSGTRLTVV.

V gene TRBV27 combines with J gene TRBJ1-2, with 9 bases aligning to TRBD1. Looked up from germline, CDR1 is MNHEY and CDR2 is SMNVEV (reference sequence). The CDR3 covers 14 residues. V gave up 3 bases and J gave up 7 bases; unmatched junction bases: 6. CDR3 sequence: CASSFTGGSGGYTF. CDR3 nucleotide sequence: TGTGCCAGCAGTTTTACAGGGGGCAGTGGTGGCTACACCTTC.